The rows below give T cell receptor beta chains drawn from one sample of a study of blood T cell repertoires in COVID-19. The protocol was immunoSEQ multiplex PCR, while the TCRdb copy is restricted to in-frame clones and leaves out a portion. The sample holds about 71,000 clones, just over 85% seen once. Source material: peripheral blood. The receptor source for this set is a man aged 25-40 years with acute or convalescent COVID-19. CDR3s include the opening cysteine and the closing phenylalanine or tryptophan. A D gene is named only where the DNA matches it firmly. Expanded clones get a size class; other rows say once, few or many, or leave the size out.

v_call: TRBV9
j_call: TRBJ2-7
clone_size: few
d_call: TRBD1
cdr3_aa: CASSVSWDSFNEQYF
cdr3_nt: TGTGCCAGCAGCGTAAGTTGGGACAGTTTCAACGAGCAGTACTTC

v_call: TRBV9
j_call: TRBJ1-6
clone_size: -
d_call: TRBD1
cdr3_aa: CASSVGTGWDSPLHF
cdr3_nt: TGTGCCAGCAGCGTAGGGACAGGGTGGGATTCACCCCTCCACTTT

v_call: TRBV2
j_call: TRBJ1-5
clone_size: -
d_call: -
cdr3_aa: CASSDTGLSNQPQHF
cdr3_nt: TGTGCCAGCAGTGACACAGGGTTGAGCAATCAGCCCCAGCATTTT

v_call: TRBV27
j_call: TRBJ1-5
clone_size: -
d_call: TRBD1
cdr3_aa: CASRTGVYGQPQHF
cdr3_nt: TGTGCCAGCCGTACAGGGGTTTACGGTCAGCCCCAGCATTTT

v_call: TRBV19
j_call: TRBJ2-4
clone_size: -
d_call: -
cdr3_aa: CASSIGRQTKNIQYF
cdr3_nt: TGTGCCAGTAGTATAGGGCGACAGACCAAAAACATTCAGTACTTC

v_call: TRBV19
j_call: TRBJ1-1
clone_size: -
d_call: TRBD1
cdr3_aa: CASSFRGRGTEAFF
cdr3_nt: TGTGCCAGTAGTTTCAGGGGGAGAGGCACTGAAGCTTTCTTT

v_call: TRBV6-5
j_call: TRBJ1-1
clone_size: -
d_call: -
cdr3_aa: CASSYRGGRTEAFF
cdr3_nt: TGTGCCAGCAGTTACCGGGGGGGTCGGACTGAAGCTTTCTTT

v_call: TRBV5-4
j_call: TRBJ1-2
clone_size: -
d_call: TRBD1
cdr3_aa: CASSRHRTGTGVIHGYTF
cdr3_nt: TGTGCCAGCAGCCGACATCGTACCGGGACAGGGGTGATACATGGCTACACCTTC

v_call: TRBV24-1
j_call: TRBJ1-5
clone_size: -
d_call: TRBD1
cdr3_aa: CATSDSGTGSNQPQHF
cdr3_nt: TGTGCCACCAGTGATTCCGGGACAGGGAGCAATCAGCCCCAGCATTTT

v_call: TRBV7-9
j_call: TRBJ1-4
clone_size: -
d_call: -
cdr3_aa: CASSPSGGLKKLFF
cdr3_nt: TGTGCCAGCAGCCCATCCGGAGGATTGAAAAAACTGTTTTTT

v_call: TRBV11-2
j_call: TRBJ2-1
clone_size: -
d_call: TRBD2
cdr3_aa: CASSSTSGINEQFF
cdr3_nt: TGTGCCAGCAGCTCAACTAGCGGGATCAATGAGCAGTTCTTC

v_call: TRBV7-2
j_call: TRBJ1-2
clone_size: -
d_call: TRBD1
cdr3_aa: CASSLVGTQGESGYTF
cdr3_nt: TGTGCCAGCAGCTTAGTTGGGACCCAGGGGGAGAGTGGCTACACCTTC

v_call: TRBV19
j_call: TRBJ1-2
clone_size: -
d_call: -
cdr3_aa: CASSTRGVIYGYTF
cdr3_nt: TGTGCCAGTAGTACGCGGGGAGTGATCTATGGCTACACCTTC

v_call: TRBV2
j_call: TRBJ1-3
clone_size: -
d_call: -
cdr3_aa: CASSMEGVLDTIYF
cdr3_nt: TGTGCCAGCTCTATGGAGGGCGTATTGGACACCATATATTTT

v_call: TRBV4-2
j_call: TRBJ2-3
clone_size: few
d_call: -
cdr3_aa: CASSQYIQRGSTDTQYF
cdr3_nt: TGTGCCAGCAGCCAATATATCCAAAGGGGAAGCACAGATACGCAGTATTTT

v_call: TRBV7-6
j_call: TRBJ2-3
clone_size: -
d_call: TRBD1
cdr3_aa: CASSLRPTGASTDTQYF
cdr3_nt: TGTGCCAGCAGCTTAAGACCGACAGGGGCTAGCACAGATACGCAGTATTTT

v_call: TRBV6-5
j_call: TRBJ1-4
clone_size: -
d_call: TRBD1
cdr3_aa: CASRTRTGTNEKLFF
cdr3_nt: TGTGCCAGCAGAACCCGGACAGGGACTAATGAAAAACTGTTTTTT

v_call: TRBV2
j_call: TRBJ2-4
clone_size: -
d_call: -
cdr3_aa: CASSLRNIQYF
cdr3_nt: TGTGCCAGCAGCCTCAGGAACATTCAGTACTTC

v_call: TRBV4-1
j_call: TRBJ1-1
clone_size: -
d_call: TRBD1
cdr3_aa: CASSPADRRNTEAFF
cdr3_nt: TGCGCCAGCAGCCCGGCGGACAGGAGGAACACTGAAGCTTTCTTT

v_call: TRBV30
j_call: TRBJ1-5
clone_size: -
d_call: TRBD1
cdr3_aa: CAWSRGGGAGNQPQHF
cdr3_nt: TGTGCCTGGAGTAGAGGGGGCGGAGCAGGCAATCAGCCCCAGCATTTT

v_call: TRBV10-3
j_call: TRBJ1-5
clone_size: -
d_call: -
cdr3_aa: CAISPGANQPQHF
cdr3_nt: TGTGCCATCAGTCCGGGAGCAAATCAGCCCCAGCATTTT